The source of this T cell receptor beta chain is a study of T-cell memory formation after mild COVID-19. Study details: Largely donor-specific TCR clusters were found.

TCRdb redid the calling of the 5' RACE reads with MiXCR, one entry per CDR3 protein. The profile shows fewer than 400,000 distinct CDR3 sequences, approximately 12% of them singletons. Trimming stripped 6 bases from V and 1 base from J, with 15 bases between. The CDR3 runs to 15 residues. Looked up from germline, CDR1 is MNHNS and CDR2 is SASEGT. Study observations and caveats: Day 15 to 85 contracting clones showed balanced CD4/CD8; later expanders leaned CD4+. Chiefly within CM and EM were the contracting CD4+ clones; CD8+ ones were within EMRA.

Remarks on this clonotype: Its antigen is still unknown.

This TCR was recovered from a man younger than 35 who had mild COVID-19 (a few samples of this study predate the infection). Cell type and time point are not known. The gene calls are TRBV6-1 and TRBJ1-1; weak D call: TRBD1 (6 bases). The sequenced sample was PBMCs or a T cell subset sorted from them (not recorded which). The CDR3: CASREQGRENTEAFF. The CDR3 nucleotides read TGTGCCAGCAGGGAACAGGGAAGGGAGAACACTGAAGCTTTCTTT.